These 23 T cell receptor beta chains share one sample of origin, sequenced in a study of metastatic and nonmetastatic thyroid tumors. All patients were treatment-naive before thyroid surgery. TCRdb re-called clones via MiXCR from the PCR reads. This sample has 30,000 to 40,000 clones, with roughly a sixth found just once. The sample was blood. Source of these receptors: a male donor with papillary thyroid cancer or a benign thyroid nodule (not recorded which). Some clones in this sample may be carry-over from other donors' samples.

In this sample, this clone turned up many times. A much more abundant neighbour one base away suggests this may be a read error. The CDR3 sequence: CASSPKFTVSNQPQRF. For the CDR3, the DNA is TGTGCCAGCAGTCCGAAGTTTACGGTTAGCAATCAGCCCCAGCGTTTT. This chain uses TRBV6-1 with TRBJ1-5; D remains unclear. The CDR3 has 16 residues. The V gene's germline CDR1 is MNHNS and CDR2 SASEGT.

This clone showed up many times. The genes are TRBV4-3 and TRBJ2-1; D is unclear. Germline V gene lookup returns CDR1 LGHNA and CDR2 YSLEER. The V end was cut by 1 base, the J end by 3 bases, with 13 bases between. This CDR3 region has 16 residues. The CDR3 here is CASSQGPGRDYNEQFF. The CDR3 coding sequence is TGCGCCAGCAGCCAAGGACCTGGCCGCGACTACAATGAGCAGTTCTTC.

This clone was seen repeatedly, ten times or more. The chain combines TRBV24-1 with TRBJ1-1; a weak D match, TRBD1 (5 bases). The V end was cut by 7 bases, the J end by 1 base, with 9 bases between. This CDR3 spans 13 amino acids. Germline loops: CDR1 KGHDR, CDR2 SFDVKD. The CDR3 loop reads CATRGTGNTEAFF. The CDR3 DNA is TGTGCCACCAGGGGAACAGGGAACACTGAAGCTTTCTTT.

Details on this clone: Germline is not matched at one junction end, which may reflect a read error. The CDR3 loop is CASILSHGRTRYEQYF. Here the CDR3 DNA reads TGTGCCAGCATCTTGTCACACGGGAGAACTCGGTACGAGCAGTACTTC. This chain joins TRBV5-4 and TRBJ2-7; maybe TRBD2 (6 bases). This CDR3 spans 16 amino acids. Germline CDR1 and CDR2: SGHNT and YYREEE (reference sequence).

V is TRBV30 and J is TRBJ2-7, with D maybe TRBD1 (6 bases). Trimming took 3 bases from V and 2 from J, leaving 11 bases between them. Germline V gene data show CDR1 as GTSNPN and CDR2 as SVGIG (reference sequence). This CDR3 is 13 amino acids long. CDR3 sequence reads: CAWRRQETYEQYF. The CDR3 DNA sequence: TGTGCCTGGAGGCGACAGGAGACCTACGAGCAGTACTTC.

The gene calls are TRBV7-9 and TRBJ1-1; D is unclear. Germline V lookup: CDR1 SEHNR, CDR2 FQNEAQ (reference sequence). The V end was cut by 10 bases, the J end by 3 bases, with 21 bases between. CDR3 length equals 15 residues. CDR3 loop: CAIILAEEGYTEAFF. Written as DNA, the CDR3 is TGTGCCATCATCTTAGCGGAAGAAGGATACACTGAAGCTTTCTTT.

In its sample, this clone was seen many times. This same CDR3 is encoded by further DNA sequences in the sample. The CDR3 sequence is CSARDVKPGGLAKNIQYF. CDR3 nucleotide sequence: TGCAGTGCTAGAGATGTCAAGCCGGGGGGCCTAGCCAAAAACATTCAGTACTTC. The V call is TRBV20-1, the J call TRBJ2-4; possible D gene TRBD2, 7 bases. Germline V lookup: CDR1 DFQATT, CDR2 SNEGSKA (reference sequence). The germline V and J ends were trimmed by 0 bases and 0 bases, with 18 bases remaining between them. CDR3 size: 18 residues.

In its sample, this clone was seen many times. V and J are TRBV11-2 and TRBJ1-5; possibly TRBD1 for D (5 bases). Germline CDR1 reads SGHAT; CDR2 reads FQNNGV. V was pared by 5 bases and J by 0 bases, with 17 bases between. The CDR3 loop spans 17 amino acids. The CDR3 region is CASSLVGPLGSNQPQHF. CDR3 sequence (DNA): TGTGCCAGCAGCCTCGTGGGGCCCCTCGGTAGCAATCAGCCCCAGCATTTT.

DNA for the CDR3: TGTGCCAGTAGTGCGGGGGCCGCCGGAGGCGAGCAGTACTTC. Protein sequence: CASSAGAAGGEQYF. The J gene is TRBJ2-7, the V gene TRBV19; tentative D call: TRBD2 (7 bases). Germline V gene data show CDR1 as LNHDA and CDR2 as SQIVND (reference sequence). Trimming pared 5 bases from V and 6 bases from J, leaving 17 bases between. This CDR3 spans 14 amino acids.

The chain carries TRBV11-3 and TRBJ1-4, with 7 nucleotides matching TRBD1. The CDR3 runs to 15 residues. V lost 2 bases, J lost 7 bases, and 7 bases stayed unmatched. Germline values: CDR1 SGHNT, CDR2 YENEEA. CDR3 DNA: TGTGCCAGCAGCTTAATGCAGGGGGTAGCTGAAAAACTGTTTTTT. Its translation: CASSLMQGVAEKLFF.

V is TRBV5-8 and J is TRBJ2-2; D possibly matches TRBD1 or TRBD2 (5 bases each). The CDR3 has 16 amino acids. CDR1 is SGHTS and CDR2 is YDEGEE in the germline V gene. Trimming removed 4 bases at V and 4 bases at J, with 17 bases between. The CDR3 spells CASSAPGRDGTGELFF. Written as DNA, the CDR3 is TGTGCCAGCAGCGCGCCGGGACGAGATGGCACCGGGGAGCTGTTTTTT.

By share, this clone ranks as medium-sized. The chain recombines TRBV28 with TRBJ1-6, with 9 bases lining up with TRBD1. CDR3 length: 16 residues. The germline V gene has CDR1 MDHEN and CDR2 SYDVKM. J lost 10 bases, V lost 3 bases, and 10 bases had no gene match. CDR3 in amino acids: CASSLHPGQGRSPLHF. In nucleotides, the CDR3 is TGTGCCAGCAGTTTGCATCCGGGACAGGGAAGGTCACCCCTCCACTTT.

This clone showed up just a few times. The gene calls are TRBV19 and TRBJ1-1; no firm D call. V shed 3 bases and J shed 8 bases, with 13 bases lying between them. Germline V gives CDR1 LNHDA, CDR2 SQIVND (reference sequence). The CDR3 extends over 13 amino acids. Here the CDR3 DNA reads TGTGCCAGTAGTATCGGTGCAGGCTCCGAAGCTTTCTTT. This encodes CASSIGAGSEAFF.

Concerning this clone: A read error is possible here, since a much larger clone lies one base away. Since no conserved phenylalanine or tryptophan closes the CDR3, a read error is the likely cause. The rearrangement joins TRBV25-1 to TRBJ2-5; TRBD1 aligns across 10 bases. There are 14 residues in the CDR3. In germline, CDR1 is MGHDK, CDR2 SYGVNS. Unmatched junction bases numbered 0, after V lost 4 bases and J lost 1 base. DNA for the CDR3: TGTGCCAGCAGTGGACAGGGGGCCCAAGAGACCCAGTACCTC. Encoded protein: CASSGQGAQETQYL.

This clone was seen ten or more times. Other DNA sequences in the same sample also yield this CDR3. V and J are TRBV7-2 and TRBJ1-2, with 8 nucleotides matching TRBD1. The germline CDR1 and CDR2 sequences are SGHTA and FQGNSA. V lost 5 bases to trimming and J lost 4 bases; unmatched junction nucleotides: 3. This CDR3 spans 13 amino acids. The CDR3: CASSQDRAYGYTF. CDR3 bases: TGTGCCAGCAGCCAGGACAGGGCCTATGGCTACACCTTC.

This clone came up many times. J is TRBJ1-1 and V is TRBV3-1; D is possibly TRBD1 (6 bases). With 4 bases removed from V and 1 base from J, the gap between germline ends came to 13 bases. Germline loops: CDR1 LGHDT, CDR2 YNNKEL (reference sequence). The CDR3 sequence is 15 residues long. The CDR3 loop reads CASSPRGGQNTEAFF. CDR3 bases: TGTGCCAGCAGCCCTAGGGGGGGACAGAACACTGAAGCTTTCTTT.

The chain uses TRBV7-3 and TRBJ2-2; D may be TRBD2 (5 bases). The V gene's germline CDR1 is SGHTA and CDR2 FQGTGA. V lost 6 bases and J 6 bases, leaving 14 bases between the germline ends. The CDR3 consists of 14 residues. CDR3 bases: TGTGCCAGCAGAAAAACTAGTTTGGCCGGGGAGCTGTTTTTT. Its translation is CASRKTSLAGELFF.

This clone is termed medium-sized (0.01 to 0.1%). The chain has TRBV6-5 and TRBJ2-7; D is possibly TRBD2 (7 bases). CDR3 length: 15 residues. The ends were cut back, 2 bases at V and 0 bases at J, with 11 bases in the middle. Germline V gene sequence: CDR1 MNHEY, CDR2 SVGAGI. The CDR3 reads CASSYEGGASYEQYF. In nucleotides, the CDR3 is TGTGCCAGCAGTTACGAGGGGGGGGCCTCCTACGAGCAGTACTTC.

This clone occurred many times. The chain uses TRBV30 and TRBJ2-6; D is uncertain. From germline, CDR1 is GTSNPN and CDR2 SVGIG (reference sequence). Trimming stripped 2 bases from V and 0 bases from J, with 2 bases between. CDR3 size: 13 residues. The CDR3 nucleotides are TGTGCCTGGAGTTCCTCTGGGGCCAACGTCCTGACTTTC. Translated, it gives CAWSSSGANVLTF.

Ten or more counts support this clone. This chain connects TRBV7-8 to TRBJ1-3; D is uncertain. This CDR3 spans 16 amino acids. V shed 3 bases and J shed 0 bases, with 12 bases lying between them. Per the germline V gene, CDR1 is SGHVS and CDR2 is FQNEAQ. The CDR3 sequence is CASSLAFGVSGNTIYF. The CDR3 DNA reads TGTGCCAGCAGCTTGGCTTTTGGTGTCTCTGGAAACACCATATATTTT.

A word on this clone: The same CDR3 can be traced to other DNA sequences in this sample. The rearrangement links TRBV11-2 to TRBJ2-2; 8 nucleotides agree with TRBD2. Germline V gene data show CDR1 as SGHAT and CDR2 as FQNNGV. The CDR3 consists of 16 residues. V lost 8 bases and J lost 11; bases outside the gene matches: 19. In DNA, the CDR3 is TGTGCCAGCGGATTCCGCGGCGGGGGGCCGGGTGGTGAGCTGTTTTTT. Translated, it gives CASGFRGGGPGGELFF.

Details on this clone: At one end the junction does not follow the germline gene, possibly because of a read error. The chain is built from TRBV6-1 and TRBJ1-3; TRBD1 might be the D (5 bases). The germline gives CDR1 MNHNS, CDR2 SASEGT. The CDR3 consists of 11 residues. CDR3 loop: CAGAGGNTIYF. The CDR3 DNA is TGCGCCGGGGCAGGGGGAAACACCATATATTTT.

This clone was counted at least ten times. The chain couples TRBV2 to TRBJ2-5; 12 nucleotides line up with TRBD2. After removal of 2 bases from V and 4 bases from J, the junction contained 5 bases not matched to a gene. Germline CDR1 SNHLY, CDR2 FYNNEI. This CDR3 is built from 16 residues. The chain's CDR3 is CASSEWLAGGRETQYF. The CDR3 DNA reads as TGTGCCAGCAGTGAATGGCTAGCGGGGGGGCGAGAGACCCAGTACTTC.